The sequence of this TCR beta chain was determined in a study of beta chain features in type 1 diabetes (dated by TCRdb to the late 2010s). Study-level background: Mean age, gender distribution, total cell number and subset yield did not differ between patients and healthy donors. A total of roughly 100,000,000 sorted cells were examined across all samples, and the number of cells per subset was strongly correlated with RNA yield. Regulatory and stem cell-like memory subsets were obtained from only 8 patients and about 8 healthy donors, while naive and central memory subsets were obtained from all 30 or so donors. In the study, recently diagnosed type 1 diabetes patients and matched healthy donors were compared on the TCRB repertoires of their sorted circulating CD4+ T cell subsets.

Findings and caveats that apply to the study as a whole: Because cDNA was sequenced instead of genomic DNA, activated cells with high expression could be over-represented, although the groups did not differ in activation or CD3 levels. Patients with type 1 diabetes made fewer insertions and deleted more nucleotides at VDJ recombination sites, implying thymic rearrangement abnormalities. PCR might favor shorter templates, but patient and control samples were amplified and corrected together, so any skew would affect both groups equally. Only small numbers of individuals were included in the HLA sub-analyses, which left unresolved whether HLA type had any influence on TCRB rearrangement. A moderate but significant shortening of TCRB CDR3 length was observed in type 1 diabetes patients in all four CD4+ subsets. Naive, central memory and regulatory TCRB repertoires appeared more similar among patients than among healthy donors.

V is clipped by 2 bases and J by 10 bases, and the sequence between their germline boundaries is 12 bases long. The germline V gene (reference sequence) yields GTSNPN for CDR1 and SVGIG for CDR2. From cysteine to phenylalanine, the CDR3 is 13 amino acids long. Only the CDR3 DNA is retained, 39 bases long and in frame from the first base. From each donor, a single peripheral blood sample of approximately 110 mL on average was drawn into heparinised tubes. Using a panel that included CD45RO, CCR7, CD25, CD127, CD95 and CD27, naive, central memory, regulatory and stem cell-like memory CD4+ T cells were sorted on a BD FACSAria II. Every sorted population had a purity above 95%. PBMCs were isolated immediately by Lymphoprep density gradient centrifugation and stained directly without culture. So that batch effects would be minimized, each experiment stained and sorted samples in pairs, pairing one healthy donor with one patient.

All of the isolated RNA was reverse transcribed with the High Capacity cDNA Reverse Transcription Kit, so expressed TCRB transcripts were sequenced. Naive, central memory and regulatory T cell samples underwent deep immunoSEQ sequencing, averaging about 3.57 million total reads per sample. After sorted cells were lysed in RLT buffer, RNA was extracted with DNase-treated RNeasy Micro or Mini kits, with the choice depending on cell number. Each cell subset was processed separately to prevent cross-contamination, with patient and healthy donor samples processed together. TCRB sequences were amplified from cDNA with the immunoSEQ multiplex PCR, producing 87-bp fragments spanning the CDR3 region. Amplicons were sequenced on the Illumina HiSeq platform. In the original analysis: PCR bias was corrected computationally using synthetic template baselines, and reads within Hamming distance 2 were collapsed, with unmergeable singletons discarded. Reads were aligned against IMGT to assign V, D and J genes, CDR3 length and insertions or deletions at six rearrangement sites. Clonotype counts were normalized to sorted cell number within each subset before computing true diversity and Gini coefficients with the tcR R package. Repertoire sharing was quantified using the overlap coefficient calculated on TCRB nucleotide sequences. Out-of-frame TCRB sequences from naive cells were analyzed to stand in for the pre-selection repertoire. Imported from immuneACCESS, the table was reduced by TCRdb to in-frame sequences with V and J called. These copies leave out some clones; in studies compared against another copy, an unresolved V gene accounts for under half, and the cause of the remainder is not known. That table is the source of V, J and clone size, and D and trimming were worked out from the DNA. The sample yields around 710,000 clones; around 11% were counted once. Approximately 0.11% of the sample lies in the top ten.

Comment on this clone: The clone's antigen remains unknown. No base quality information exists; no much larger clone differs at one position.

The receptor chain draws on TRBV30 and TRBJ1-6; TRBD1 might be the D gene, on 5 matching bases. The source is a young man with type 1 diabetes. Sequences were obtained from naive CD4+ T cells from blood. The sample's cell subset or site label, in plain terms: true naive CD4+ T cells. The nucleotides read TGTGCCTGGAGTAGGGACCGTGGGTCACCCCTCCACTTT. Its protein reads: CAWSRDRGSPLHF. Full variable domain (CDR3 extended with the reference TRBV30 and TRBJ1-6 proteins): SQTIHQWPATLVQPVGSPLSLECTVEGTSNPNLYWYRQAAGRGLQLLFYSVGIGQISSEVPQNLSASRPQDRQFILSSKKLLLSDSGFYLCAWSRDRGSPLHFGNGTRLTVT.